The clone carrying this T cell receptor beta chain was counted at least ten times. Its target is unknown. The CDR3 consists of 14 residues. The germline CDR1 and CDR2 sequences are SEHNR and FQNEAQ (reference sequence). Deletions cut 7 bases from V and 3 bases from J, with 14 bases between. This sample stems from a study of T-cell memory formation after mild COVID-19. Study-level points and caveats: Pre-infection memory already had some responding clones, implying cross-reactive memory joined. Those CD4+ clones that contracted were mainly in CM and EM (CD8+ ones in EMRA).

After 5'RACE with constant-segment primers, TCR alpha and TCR beta cDNA libraries carrying sample barcodes and UMIs were obtained. TCRdb re-derived calls from the 5' RACE reads in MiXCR, one entry per CDR3 protein. Among hundreds of thousands of distinct CDR3 sequences listed, about 15% were seen once. The chain combines TRBV7-9 with TRBJ2-3, with a possible D match to TRBD1 (6 bases). The source is a man younger than 30 who had mild COVID-19 (a few samples of this study predate the infection). Cell type and time point are not known. The specimen was PBMCs or a T cell subset sorted from them (not recorded which). CDR3 loop: CASTARGTTDTQYF. CDR3 sequence (DNA): TGTGCCAGCACCGCCAGGGGTACTACAGATACGCAGTATTTT.